This entry is about one TCR beta chain. Its antigen is not identified. This specimen comes from a study of beta chain features in type 1 diabetes. About the study: On cell yields, gender and age, patients and healthy donors were similar.

Overall study results and limits: There were fewer insertions and more deletions at the VDJ junctions of type 1 diabetes patients.

In all sorted populations, purity surpassed 95%. cDNA synthesis used the whole RNA isolate, giving expressed TCRB sequences. Data came from immunoSEQ multiplex PCR; TCRdb stores just in-frame clones and leaves some out. The sample has about 360,000 clones, roughly 12% seen once. The sequence was obtained from a young man in good health. The specimen was naive CD4+ T cells from blood.

For the CDR3, the DNA is TGTGCCAGCAGCGCACAGGGTCGGCAGTTCTTC. Translating gives CASSAQGRQFF. J is TRBJ2-1 and V is TRBV11-2; tentatively, D is TRBD1 (6 bases). The CDR3 length is 11 residues. V was pared by 5 bases and J by 12 bases, with 11 bases between. Germline CDR1 is SGHAT and CDR2 is FQNNGV.